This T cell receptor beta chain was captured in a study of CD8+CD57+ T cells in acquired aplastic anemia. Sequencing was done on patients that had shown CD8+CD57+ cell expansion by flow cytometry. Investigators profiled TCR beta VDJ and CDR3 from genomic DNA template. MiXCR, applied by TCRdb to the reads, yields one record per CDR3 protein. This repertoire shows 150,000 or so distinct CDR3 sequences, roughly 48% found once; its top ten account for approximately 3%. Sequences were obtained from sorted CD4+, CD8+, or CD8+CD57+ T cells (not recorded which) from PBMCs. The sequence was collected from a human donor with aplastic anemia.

The CDR3 region is CASRTDMNTEAFF. The CDR3 bases are TGCGCCAGCAGGACAGACATGAACACTGAAGCTTTCTTT. The chain couples TRBV5-1 to TRBJ1-1, with a tentative D call TRBD1 (5 bases). This CDR3 spans 13 amino acids. V dropped 5 bases and J dropped 0 bases, with 8 bases sitting between them. The germline gives CDR1 SGHRS, CDR2 YFSETQ.